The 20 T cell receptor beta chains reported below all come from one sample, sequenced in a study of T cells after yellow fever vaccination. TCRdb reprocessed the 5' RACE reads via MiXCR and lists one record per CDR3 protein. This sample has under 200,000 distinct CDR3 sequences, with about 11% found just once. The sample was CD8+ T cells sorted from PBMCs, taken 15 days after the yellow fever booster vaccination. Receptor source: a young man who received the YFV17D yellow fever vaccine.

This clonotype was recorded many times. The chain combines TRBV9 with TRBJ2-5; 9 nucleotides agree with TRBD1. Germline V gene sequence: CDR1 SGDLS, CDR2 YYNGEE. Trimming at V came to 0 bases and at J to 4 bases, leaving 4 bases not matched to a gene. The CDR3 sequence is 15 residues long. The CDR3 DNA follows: TGTGCCAGCAGCGTAGGACAGGGGGTTAGAGAGACCCAGTACTTC. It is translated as CASSVGQGVRETQYF.

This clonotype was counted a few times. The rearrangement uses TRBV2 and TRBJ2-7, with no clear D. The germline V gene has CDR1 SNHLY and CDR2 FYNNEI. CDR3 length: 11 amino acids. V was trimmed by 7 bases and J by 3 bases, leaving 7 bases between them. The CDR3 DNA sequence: TGTGCCAGCAATCTGGACTACGAGCAGTACTTC. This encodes CASNLDYEQYF.

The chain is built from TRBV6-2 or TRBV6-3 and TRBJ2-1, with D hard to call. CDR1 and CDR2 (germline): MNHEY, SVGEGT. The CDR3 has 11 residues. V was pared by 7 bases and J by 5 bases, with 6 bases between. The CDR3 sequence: CASTLDNEQFF. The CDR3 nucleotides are TGTGCCAGCACCCTAGACAATGAGCAGTTCTTC.

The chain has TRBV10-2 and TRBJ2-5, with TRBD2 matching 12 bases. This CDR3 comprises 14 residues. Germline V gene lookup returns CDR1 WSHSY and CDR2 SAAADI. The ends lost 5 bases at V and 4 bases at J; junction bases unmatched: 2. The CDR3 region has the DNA TGCGCCAGCAGTTCGACTAGCGGGGGAGAGACCCAGTACTTC. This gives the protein CASSSTSGGETQYF.

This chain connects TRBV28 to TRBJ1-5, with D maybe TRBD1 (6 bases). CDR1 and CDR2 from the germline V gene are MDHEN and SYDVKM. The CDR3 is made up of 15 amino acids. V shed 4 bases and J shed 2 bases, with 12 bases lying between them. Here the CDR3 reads CASSYRGRGNQPQHF. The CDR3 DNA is TGTGCCAGCAGTTATCGGGGGCGAGGCAATCAGCCCCAGCATTTT. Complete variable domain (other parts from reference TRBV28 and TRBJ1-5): DVKVTQSSRYLVKRTGEKVFLECVQDMDHENMFWYRQDPGLGLRLIYFSYDVKMKEKGDIPEGYSVSREKKERFSLILESASTNQTSMYLCASSYRGRGNQPQHFGDGTRLSIL.

The CDR3 reads CASSYSGTGIPYGYTF. The CDR3 DNA reads TGTGCCAGCAGTTACTCTGGGACAGGAATCCCCTATGGCTACACCTTC. This chain connects TRBV6-5 to TRBJ1-2, with TRBD1 identical over 8 bases. The CDR3 extends over 16 amino acids. J lost 4 bases, V lost 0 bases, and 7 bases had no gene match. CDR1 MNHEY and CDR2 SVGAGI come from the germline V gene.

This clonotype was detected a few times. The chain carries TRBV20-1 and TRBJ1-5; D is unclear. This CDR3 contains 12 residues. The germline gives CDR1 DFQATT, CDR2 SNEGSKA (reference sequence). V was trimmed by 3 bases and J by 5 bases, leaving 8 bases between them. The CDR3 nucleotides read TGCAGTGCTAGGGACGGTGATCAGCCCCAGCATTTT. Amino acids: CSARDGDQPQHF.

CDR3 DNA sequence: TGTGCCAGCAGCAGGGGGGCAGGGGACACCGGGGAGCTGTTTTTT. It specifies CASSRGAGDTGELFF. This chain connects TRBV7-3 to TRBJ2-2; D may be TRBD1 or TRBD2 (6 bases each). CDR1 and CDR2 (germline): SGHTA, FQGTGA. V was shortened by 5 bases and J by 3 bases, with 13 bases between the two germline ends. This CDR3 is 15 amino acids long.

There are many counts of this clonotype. CDR3 DNA: TGTGCCAGCTCAACCAGGGGGTTAGAGCAGTACTTC. It is translated as CASSTRGLEQYF. The chain carries TRBV18 and TRBJ2-7, with 7 nucleotides matching TRBD1. Trimming at V came to 5 bases and at J to 7 bases, leaving 5 bases not matched to a gene. There are 12 residues in the CDR3. Germline loops: CDR1 KGHSH, CDR2 LQKENI.

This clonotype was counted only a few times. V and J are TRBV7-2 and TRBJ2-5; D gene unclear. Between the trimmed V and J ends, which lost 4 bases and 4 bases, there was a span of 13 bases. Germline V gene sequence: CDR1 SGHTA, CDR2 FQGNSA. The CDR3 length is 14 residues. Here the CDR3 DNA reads TGTGCCAGCAGCTGGACCGGGTCCGGAGAGACCCAGTACTTC. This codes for CASSWTGSGETQYF.

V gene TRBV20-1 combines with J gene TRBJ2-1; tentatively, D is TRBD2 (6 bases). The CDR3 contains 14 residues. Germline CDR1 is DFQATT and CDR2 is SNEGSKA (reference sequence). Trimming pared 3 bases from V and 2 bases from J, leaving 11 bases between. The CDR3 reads CSASSGVAYNEQFF. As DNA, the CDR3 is TGCAGTGCTAGTTCGGGGGTAGCCTACAATGAGCAGTTCTTC.

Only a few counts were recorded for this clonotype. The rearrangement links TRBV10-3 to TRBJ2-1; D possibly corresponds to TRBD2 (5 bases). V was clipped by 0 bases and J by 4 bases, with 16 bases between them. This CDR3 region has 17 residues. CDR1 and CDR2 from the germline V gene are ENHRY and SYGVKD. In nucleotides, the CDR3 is TGTGCCATCAGTGAGTCTCTTGTAAGGGCGGGTTACAATGAGCAGTTCTTC. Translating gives CAISESLVRAGYNEQFF.

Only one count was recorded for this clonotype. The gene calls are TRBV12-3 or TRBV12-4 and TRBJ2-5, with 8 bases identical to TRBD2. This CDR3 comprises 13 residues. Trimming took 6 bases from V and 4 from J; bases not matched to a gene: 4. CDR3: CASSSGTRETQYF. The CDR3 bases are TGTGCCAGCAGCTCCGGGACTAGAGAGACCCAGTACTTC.

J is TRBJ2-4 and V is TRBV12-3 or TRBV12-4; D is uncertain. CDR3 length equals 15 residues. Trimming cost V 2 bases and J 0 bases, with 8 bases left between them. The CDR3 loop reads CASSLSPLAKNIQYF. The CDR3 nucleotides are TGTGCCAGCAGTTTATCCCCCTTAGCCAAAAACATTCAGTACTTC.

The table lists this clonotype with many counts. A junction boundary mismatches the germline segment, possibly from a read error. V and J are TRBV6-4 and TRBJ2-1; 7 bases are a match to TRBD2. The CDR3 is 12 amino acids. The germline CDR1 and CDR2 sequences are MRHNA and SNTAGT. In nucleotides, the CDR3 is TGTGCCAGCAGTGACTCGGGGGGGTCCCCACACTTC. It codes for CASSDSGGSPHF.

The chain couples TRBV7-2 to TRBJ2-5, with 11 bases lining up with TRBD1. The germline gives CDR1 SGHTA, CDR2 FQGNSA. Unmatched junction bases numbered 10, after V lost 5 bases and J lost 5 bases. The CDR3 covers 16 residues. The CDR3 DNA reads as TGTGCCAGCAGCATAGGAGGACAGGGGGCTTGGGAGACCCAGTACTTC. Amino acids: CASSIGGQGAWETQYF.

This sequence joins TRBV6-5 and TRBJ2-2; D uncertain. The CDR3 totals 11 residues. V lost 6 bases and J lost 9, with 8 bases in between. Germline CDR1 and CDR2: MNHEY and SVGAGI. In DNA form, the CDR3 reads TGTGCCAGCAGCGGCAGTCGGGAGCTGTTTTTT. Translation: CASSGSRELFF.

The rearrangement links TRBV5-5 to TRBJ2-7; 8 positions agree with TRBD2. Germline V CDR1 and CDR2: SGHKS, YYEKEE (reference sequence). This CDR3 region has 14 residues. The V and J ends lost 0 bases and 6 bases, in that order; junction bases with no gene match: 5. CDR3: CASSLERGFSEQYF. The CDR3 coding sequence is TGTGCCAGCAGCTTGGAGCGGGGGTTCAGCGAGCAGTACTTC.

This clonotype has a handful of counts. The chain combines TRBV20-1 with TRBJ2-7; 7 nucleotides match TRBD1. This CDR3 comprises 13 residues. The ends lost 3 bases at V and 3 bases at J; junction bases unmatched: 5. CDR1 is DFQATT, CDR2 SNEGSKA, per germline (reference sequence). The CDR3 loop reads CSARPRDSYEQYV. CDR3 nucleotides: TGCAGTGCTAGGCCCCGGGACAGCTACGAGCAGTACGTC.

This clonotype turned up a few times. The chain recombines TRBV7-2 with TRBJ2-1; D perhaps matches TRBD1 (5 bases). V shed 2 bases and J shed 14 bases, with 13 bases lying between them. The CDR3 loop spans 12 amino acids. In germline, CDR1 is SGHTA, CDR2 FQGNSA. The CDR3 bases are TGTGCCAGCAGCTTAACTGGGCAGGGTAAGTTCTTC. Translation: CASSLTGQGKFF.